This T cell receptor (beta chain) was sequenced in a study of blood T cell repertoires in COVID-19 (dated by TCRdb to 2020 to 2021). Broadly, across the study: Samples covering the acute and convalescent phases of COVID-19 were provided by collaborators in the United States, Italy and Spain. A freely available public database, intended as a resource for researchers studying the immune response to SARS-CoV-2, is where the repertoires were released. A de-identified subject ID, COVID-19 status, age in years and sex were almost always included in the sample metadata. Samples were obtained from the ongoing ImmuneRACE study (first 160 participants) and from approximately 1,200 subjects provided by 6 global collaborators. The material from the prospective study consisted of cDNA or gDNA derived from T cells, B-cell-depleted T cells, or PBMCs. The dataset comprised deeply sampled blood TCRbeta repertoires from subjects exposed to, actively infected with, or recovered from COVID-19. Where available, HLA class I and class II types were obtained from metadata supplied by the sample provider rather than from assay-based typing.

TCRbeta CDR3 regions were amplified from genomic DNA by means of the immunoSEQ Assay, a bias-controlled multiplex PCR. On the authors' methods: Nucleated cell counts per sample were estimated from amplification of reference gene primers within the assay. To quantify the absolute abundance of each unique TCRbeta CDR3 rearrangement, sequence reads were collapsed and filtered. For each sample, productive Simpson clonality was calculated by taking the square root of Simpson's diversity index across productive rearrangements. TCRdb mirrors the immuneACCESS table, restricted to in-frame sequences. Some clones are absent from its copies; in checked studies, under half trace to an unresolved V gene, and the reason for the others is unknown. Clone size and the V and J calls come from that table; the DNA yielded D and trimming. Within this sample are under 300,000 clones, with 85% to 90% of them counted one time only. The ten largest account for 2.4% of the sample.

Enrolling through a virtual design, the prospective study's participants ranged in age from roughly 18 to 89 years and lived across some 22 United States geographic areas. In the prospective study, cohorts were assigned on the basis of participant-reported clinical history obtained from a screening survey and a study questionnaire. Recovered participants in ImmuneRACE Cohort 3 were defined as having two consecutive negative NP/OP PCR tests, clearance from a healthcare professional, or resolution of symptoms. In the prospective study, whole blood, serum and a nasopharyngeal or oropharyngeal swab were collected from each participant by mobile phlebotomists. Over a roughly two-month period, participants in the prospective study had the option of providing additional blood draws and questionnaires. Prospective study blood samples were shipped either frozen or at room temperature before DNA extraction.

Comments on this clone: This clone's antigen is unknown. Base qualities were left out, and no much larger clone turns up one base away.

The investigation overall reported the following: The amount of clinical and demographic metadata varied by source and participant and was provided uncurated.

The receptor's source is a woman younger than 35 who had recovered from COVID-19. What was sequenced was PBMCs or T cells enriched from blood (not recorded which).

The CDR3 protein sequence reads: CASSPPAATEAFF. The DNA is TGTGCCAGCTCACCCCCAGCGGCTACTGAAGCTTTCTTT. This chain is built from TRBV18 and TRBJ1-1; confidence is insufficient to name the D gene. From the germline V gene, CDR1 is KGHSH and CDR2 is LQKENI. Cut back by 3 bases and 5 bases, the V and J ends lie 10 bases apart. Measured from the cysteine to the phenylalanine, the CDR3 is 13 residues long. The entry retains the CDR3 DNA only, 39 bases that are in frame from base 1.